These 28 T cell receptor beta chains originate from one sample sequenced in a study of blood T cells in healthy people across ages. The second PCR ran about 6 to 12 cycles with a sample-barcoded 5' primer and J-beta primers. A single record per CDR3 protein comes from TCRdb applying MiXCR to the 5' RACE reads. The table records some 1,800,000 distinct CDR3 sequences, more than 35% of them present only once. The sequenced sample consisted of blood. The receptors derive from a human donor in good health.

This clonotype was seen more than once but under ten times. The J gene is TRBJ2-3, the V gene TRBV6-2 or TRBV6-3; D is unclear. CDR1 MNHEY and CDR2 SVGEGT come from the germline V gene. The CDR3 consists of 12 residues. Trimming took off 4 bases at V and 11 bases at J, with 13 bases between the two ends. DNA for the CDR3: TGTGCCAGCAGTTCGCGCCTCCTTGGGCAGTATTTT. Its translation is CASSSRLLGQYF.

The gene calls are TRBV7-9 and TRBJ2-2; 9 nucleotides match TRBD1. J was trimmed by 5 bases and V by 5 bases; bases with no gene match: 12. This CDR3 has 17 amino acids. Germline V gene data show CDR1 as SEHNR and CDR2 as FQNEAQ (reference sequence). The CDR3 sequence is CASSPTVDRGLTGELFF. The DNA for the CDR3 is TGTGCCAGCAGCCCCACCGTCGACAGGGGGTTGACCGGGGAGCTGTTTTTT.

J is TRBJ2-1 and V is TRBV12-3 or TRBV12-4; a possible D gene is TRBD2 (6 bases). The CDR3 runs to 15 residues. The germline V and J ends were trimmed by 2 bases and 8 bases, with 16 bases remaining between them. The CDR3 DNA reads as TGTGCCAGCAGTTTAATTCTGAGTGGAGGGGATGAGCAGTTCTTC. This codes for CASSLILSGGDEQFF.

A few counts support this clonotype. The chain has TRBV10-2 and TRBJ2-7; no reliable D call. The CDR3 loop spans 11 amino acids. The germline CDR1 and CDR2 sequences are WSHSY and SAAADI. The CDR3 protein is CATQVSYEQYF. CDR3 coding DNA: TGCGCGACGCAGGTTTCCTACGAGCAGTACTTC.

The chain combines TRBV6-2 or TRBV6-3 with TRBJ2-7; possibly TRBD1 for D (8 bases). This CDR3 is built from 13 residues. V shed 8 bases and J shed 6 bases, with 17 bases lying between them. Germline V CDR1 and CDR2: MNHEY, SVGEGT. The CDR3 DNA reads TGTGCCAGCGGCCTGGGAGGGACAGGCGAGCAGTACTTC. This sequence encodes CASGLGGTGEQYF.

The chain recombines TRBV29-1 with TRBJ1-1; no reliable D call. The germline CDR1 and CDR2 sequences are SQVTM and ANQGSEA. There are 13 residues in the CDR3. The ends were cut back, 6 bases at V and 4 bases at J, with 15 bases in the middle. In DNA, the CDR3 is TGCAGCGTCTGGGATTTGGAAGGCACTGAAGCTTTCTTT. Translated: CSVWDLEGTEAFF. The full variable domain, completed using reference TRBV29-1 and TRBJ1-1, is SAVISQKPSRDICQRGTSLTIQCQVDSQVTMMFWYRQQPGQSLTLIATANQGSEATYESGFVIDKFPISRPNLTFSTLTVSNMSPEDSSIYLCSVWDLEGTEAFFGQGTRLTVV.

This clonotype was picked up many times. This rearrangement joins TRBV5-1 to TRBJ1-2, with D tentatively TRBD1 (5 bases). CDR3 size: 14 residues. Looked up from germline, CDR1 is SGHRS and CDR2 is YFSETQ. Trimming pared 0 bases from V and 5 bases from J, leaving 11 bases between. The CDR3 region has the DNA TGCGCCAGCAGCTTGGAGCAGGGACGGTATGGCTACACCTTC. Residues: CASSLEQGRYGYTF.

The chain joins TRBV5-5 to TRBJ1-2; no firm D call. CDR1 and CDR2 from the germline V gene are SGHKS and YYEKEE (reference sequence). Trimming shortened V by 0 bases and J by 4 bases, and 16 bases separated the two germline ends. The CDR3 runs 16 residues. The CDR3 protein is CASSLGLGSEGYGYTF. The CDR3 region has the DNA TGTGCCAGCAGCTTGGGGCTAGGGAGTGAGGGCTATGGCTACACCTTC.

A few counts support this clonotype. V is TRBV20-1 and J is TRBJ2-3, with TRBD1 as a possible D gene (6 bases). Germline V gene data show CDR1 as DFQATT and CDR2 as SNEGSKA (reference sequence). Between the trimmed V and J ends, which lost 0 bases and 2 bases, there was a span of 9 bases. This CDR3 is 14 amino acids long. CDR3 coding DNA: TGCAGTGCTAGAGATACAGGGTTCACAGATACGCAGTATTTT. Translated: CSARDTGFTDTQYF.

This clonotype was counted between two and nine times. The chain recombines TRBV7-2 with TRBJ1-1; a weak D match, TRBD1 (6 bases). V lost 5 bases and J 10 bases, leaving 17 bases between the germline ends. The CDR3 contains 13 residues. CDR1 is SGHTA and CDR2 is FQGNSA in the germline V gene. The CDR3 DNA is TGTGCCAGCAGCCGAAACTCAGGGGTAGGAGCTTTCTTT. Its protein product is CASSRNSGVGAFF.

This clonotype turned up a few times. The rearrangement joins TRBV10-3 to TRBJ2-5; D unclear. This CDR3 is built from 14 residues. V dropped 0 bases and J dropped 5 bases, with 10 bases sitting between them. Germline V CDR1 and CDR2: ENHRY, SYGVKD. CDR3 sequence: CAISESSVGETQYF. The CDR3 region has the DNA TGTGCCATCAGTGAGTCATCGGTGGGGGAGACCCAGTACTTC.

The V and J genes are TRBV7-9 and TRBJ2-7; unclear D gene. CDR1 and CDR2 from the germline V gene are SEHNR and FQNEAQ (reference sequence). With 4 bases removed from V and 1 base from J, the gap between germline ends came to 11 bases. The CDR3 covers 14 residues. The CDR3 protein is CASSSPSVSYEQYF. Here the CDR3 DNA reads TGTGCCAGCAGCTCGCCATCGGTTTCCTACGAGCAGTACTTC.

The gene calls are TRBV27 and TRBJ1-4; D is possibly TRBD1 (6 bases). CDR1 and CDR2 from the germline V gene are MNHEY and SMNVEV (reference sequence). V lost 6 bases to trimming and J lost 6 bases, with 11 bases between them. CDR3 size: 13 residues. This CDR3 is CASRTGWDEKLFF. In DNA, the CDR3 is TGTGCCAGCAGGACAGGTTGGGATGAAAAACTGTTTTTT.

The rearrangement uses TRBV6-5 and TRBJ2-1; 8 positions agree with TRBD2. The J call may be mistaken, given a closer DNA end match to TRBJ2-7. Germline V gene sequence: CDR1 MNHEY, CDR2 SVGAGI. The CDR3 contains 15 residues. CDR3 residues: CASSPDLAGYNEQYF. In DNA form, the CDR3 reads TGTGCCAGCAGCCCCGATCTAGCGGGTTACAATGAGCAGTACTTC.

This clonotype was seen a handful of times. The rearrangement uses TRBV5-1 and TRBJ2-1; TRBD2 matches at 9 bases. Germline trimming cut 7 bases from V and 8 bases from J; bases unmatched to any gene: 13. Germline values: CDR1 SGHRS, CDR2 YFSETQ. The CDR3 contains 15 residues. CDR3 loop: CASEERASGVDEQFF. DNA of the CDR3: TGCGCCAGCGAGGAGAGGGCTAGCGGGGTTGATGAGCAGTTCTTC.

This clonotype was seen a handful of times. The rearrangement joins TRBV20-1 to TRBJ1-1; the D is unclear. This CDR3 has 12 amino acids. In germline, CDR1 is DFQATT, CDR2 SNEGSKA (reference sequence). V lost 3 bases, J lost 5 bases, and 10 bases lay in between. Written as DNA, the CDR3 is TGCAGTGCTAGCGCCGGAGGGACTGAAGCTTTCTTT. Its protein product is CSASAGGTEAFF.

This clonotype was recorded a few times. The chain carries TRBV20-1 and TRBJ2-1; the match to TRBD2 covers 8 bases. Germline trimming cut 6 bases from V and 3 bases from J; bases unmatched to any gene: 7. Germline V gene lookup returns CDR1 DFQATT and CDR2 SNEGSKA (reference sequence). This CDR3 contains 14 residues. CDR3 sequence: CSAVKRGSYNEQFF. In DNA form, the CDR3 reads TGCAGTGCCGTAAAGCGGGGGAGCTACAATGAGCAGTTCTTC.

On this clonotype itself: At one boundary the junction diverges from the germline segment, which might be a read error. This chain uses TRBV6-5 with TRBJ1-1; D not certain. The CDR3 is 13 amino acids. CDR1 is MNHEY and CDR2 is SVGAGI in the germline V gene. In DNA form, the CDR3 reads TGTGCCACCAAACCGGGGAGCGACACTGAGGCTTTCTTT. This codes for CATKPGSDTEAFF.

Of note for this clonotype: The junction does not match germline at one end; this may be a read error. The chain carries TRBV7-2 and TRBJ2-1; D may correspond to TRBD1 or TRBD2 (5 bases each). CDR3 length equals 16 residues. Germline V gene sequence: CDR1 SGHTA, CDR2 FQGNSA. In DNA, the CDR3 is TGTGCCGGCAGCTGGATCCGGGGCAGGGCGGACGATGAGCAGTTCTTC. It codes for CAGSWIRGRADDEQFF.

This sequence joins TRBV4-2 and TRBJ1-2; no reliable D call. CDR1 is LGHNA, CDR2 YNFKEQ, per germline. V was shortened by 1 base and J by 1 base, with 7 bases between the two germline ends. The CDR3 extends over 14 amino acids. CDR3: CASSQGSDNYGYTF. The CDR3 coding sequence is TGTGCCAGCAGCCAAGGGAGTGATAACTATGGCTACACCTTC.

The V and J genes are TRBV2 and TRBJ1-5; D gene ambiguous. From germline, CDR1 is SNHLY and CDR2 FYNNEI. V dropped 5 bases and J dropped 6 bases, with 8 bases sitting between them. There are 12 residues in the CDR3. The CDR3 DNA sequence: TGTGCCAGCAGTAGGGAAACTCAGCCCCAGCATTTT. Encoded protein: CASSRETQPQHF.

This clonotype was counted a few times. This chain uses TRBV20-1 with TRBJ2-3; 8 positions agree with TRBD2. The J segment lost 5 bases and the V segment lost 0 bases, leaving 4 bases of the junction unmatched. Germline loops: CDR1 DFQATT, CDR2 SNEGSKA (reference sequence). The CDR3 loop spans 14 amino acids. The CDR3 spells CSAREWRGVDTQYF. The DNA of the CDR3 is TGCAGTGCTAGAGAATGGCGGGGGGTAGATACGCAGTATTTT.

The chain carries TRBV5-1 and TRBJ1-2, with 7 bases that match TRBD1. This CDR3 has 15 residues. Germline V lookup: CDR1 SGHRS, CDR2 YFSETQ. The V and J ends lost 0 bases and 6 bases, in that order; junction bases with no gene match: 8. CDR3: CASSLVGQQEDGYTF. The CDR3 DNA follows: TGCGCCAGCAGCTTGGTGGGACAGCAAGAGGATGGCTACACCTTC.

The chain employs TRBV20-1 and TRBJ2-3; no clear D. The germline V gene has CDR1 DFQATT and CDR2 SNEGSKA (reference sequence). The germline V and J ends were trimmed by 3 bases and 3 bases, with 13 bases remaining between them. The CDR3 contains 14 residues. The CDR3 DNA reads TGCAGTGCTAGCTCTGGAGTCGGAACAGATACGCAGTATTTT. This encodes CSASSGVGTDTQYF.

About this clonotype: One end of the junction fails to match germline, which may point to a read error. V is TRBV5-1 and J is TRBJ2-2; 9 bases are shared with TRBD2. This CDR3 comprises 16 residues. CDR1 is SGHRS, CDR2 YFSETQ, per germline. CDR3 protein: CASSLLAGGNTGERFF. The CDR3 nucleotides are TGCGCCAGCAGCTTGCTGGCGGGGGGGAACACCGGGGAGCGGTTTTTT.

The genes are TRBV12-3 or TRBV12-4 and TRBJ1-5; D uncertain. This CDR3 contains 12 residues. V lost 7 bases and J lost 3, with 7 bases in between. The CDR3 loop reads CASKQINQPQHF. Here the CDR3 DNA reads TGTGCCAGCAAACAGATCAATCAGCCCCAGCATTTT.

Remarks on this clonotype: The germline gene is not matched at one end of the junction; a read error may be the cause. The chain has TRBV5-6 and TRBJ2-5; no firm D call. CDR3 size: 13 residues. Germline V gives CDR1 SGHDT, CDR2 YYEEEE. CDR3 residues: CACSFFSVETQYF. The CDR3 DNA follows: TGTGCCTGCAGCTTCTTTAGTGTGGAGACCCAGTACTTC. Looking up the rest from reference TRBV5-6 and TRBJ2-5 gives the full variable domain: DAGVTQSPTHLIKTRGQQVTLRCSPKSGHDTVSWYQQALGQGPQFIFQYYEEEERQRGNFPDRFSGHQFPNYSSELNVNALLLGDSALYLCACSFFSVETQYFGPGTRLLVL.

This clonotype occurred a few times. The chain carries TRBV5-1 and TRBJ1-6; weak D call: TRBD1 (6 bases). Per germline, CDR1 SGHRS and CDR2 YFSETQ. Trimming left V 5 bases short and J 8 bases short, with 14 bases between. This CDR3 spans 14 amino acids. Here the CDR3 reads CASSSGASDSPLHF. The CDR3 DNA reads TGCGCCAGCAGTTCAGGGGCTTCGGATTCACCCCTCCACTTT.